This TCR beta chain was found in a study of early stage breast cancer tumors (dated by TCRdb to about 2017). Study-level background: Of the approximately 15 invasive breast tumors, about a dozen were found to be estrogen receptor-positive, progesterone receptor-positive and HER2-negative. Of the roughly twelve ER+/PR+/HER2- tumors, eight were classified as invasive ductal carcinomas and four as invasive lobular carcinomas. On average, each sample had about 9.6-fold read coverage. Across all samples, about 2.9 million templates representing approximately 1,000,000 unique clonotypes were detected. General study outcomes and caveats: Because the cohort was small, a breakdown by tumor subtype could not be done. Repertoires from blood resembled normal breast more closely than tumor, and using blood as a reference for each tissue separated tumor from normal in 14 of 16 patients. Enriched TCRB sequences shared across patients were found to be mostly commonly generated sequences that were unlikely to play an important role in the tumor microenvironment. Approximately 2.3-fold higher T cell density and higher clonality were observed in tumors than in adjacent normal breast tissue. Bulk genomic DNA sequencing of unsorted cells missed chain pairing and functional markers such as CD4, CD8 and FOXP3.

At the junction V is shortened by 8 bases and J by 1 base; bases outside the gene matches: 6. CDR1 is given as MNHEY and CDR2 as SVGAGI, both from the germline V gene. Including the terminal cysteine and phenylalanine, the CDR3 comprises 15 residues. This entry keeps only the CDR3 DNA: 45 bases, framed from base 1. The study profiled bulk TCR beta-chain repertoires in matched peripheral blood, tumor and adjacent normal breast tissue taken from approximately 15 patients with early-stage breast cancer. Before surgery, roughly 5-11 mL of whole blood was collected into EDTA tubes and then processed within 2 hours. Ficoll-Paque centrifugation in SepMate-50 tubes was used to isolate peripheral blood mononuclear cells. For storage in liquid nitrogen, PBMCs were cryopreserved as aliquots of about 1.9 to 4.5 million cells in approximately 90% FBS with roughly 10% DMSO. Genomic DNA was extracted with the Qiagen AllPrep DNA/RNA Mini kit.

This clone was picked up many times. No cognate antigen has been identified for it. It has no much larger one-base neighbor in the sample; base qualities were not kept. Two independent genomic DNA replicates were amplified for each sample, with approximately 0.5 ug used for blood and approximately 1.5 ug for tumor or normal breast. TCRB sequencing of genomic DNA was carried out with the ImmunoSeq Intro kit according to the manufacturer's instructions. For absolute quantification, the roughly 34-cycle multiplex PCR included proprietary primers along with spike-in control sequences. Single-end 150-bp reads were used to sequence an 87-bp fragment covering the CDR3 and the flanking V and J genes. Each lane of an Illumina MiSeq using version 3.0 chemistry carried seven multiplexed samples, with two replicates per sample. Concerning the study's data processing: The vendor's proprietary pipeline processed the raw data and merged both replicates into a single result for each sample. Clonotypes were defined as productive rearrangements sharing the V-gene family, CDR3 amino acid sequence and J-gene segment. To compute clonality, the normalized Shannon entropy (Pielou evenness) of TCRB abundances was subtracted from 1. T cell density was estimated by dividing total templates by the number of input cells inferred from the DNA input amount. Recon with default parameters was used to estimate total repertoire diversity and clonality. A clonotype counted as tumor-enriched if its abundance in tumor exceeded 0.1% and was at least 32-fold higher than its abundance in normal breast. Sourced from immuneACCESS, this table was stored by TCRdb with only in-frame sequences that have V and J called. A share of the clones is absent; for the studies checked, an unresolved V gene accounts for under half, and the remainder has no known explanation. V and J calls and clone size are given by that table; D and trimming were obtained from the DNA. The sample records about 50,000 clones, around 80% of which are singletons. The ten largest make up around 3.4% of the sample.

The sample was blood. The chain is encoded by TRBV6-5 joined to TRBJ2-1, with 9 junctional bases fitting TRBD2. The TCR was taken from a person aged 35 to 50 with breast cancer. The CDR3 loop reads CASRAGGGSYNEQFF. The bases read TGTGCCAGCCGGGCGGGAGGGGGGTCCTACAATGAGCAGTTCTTC.